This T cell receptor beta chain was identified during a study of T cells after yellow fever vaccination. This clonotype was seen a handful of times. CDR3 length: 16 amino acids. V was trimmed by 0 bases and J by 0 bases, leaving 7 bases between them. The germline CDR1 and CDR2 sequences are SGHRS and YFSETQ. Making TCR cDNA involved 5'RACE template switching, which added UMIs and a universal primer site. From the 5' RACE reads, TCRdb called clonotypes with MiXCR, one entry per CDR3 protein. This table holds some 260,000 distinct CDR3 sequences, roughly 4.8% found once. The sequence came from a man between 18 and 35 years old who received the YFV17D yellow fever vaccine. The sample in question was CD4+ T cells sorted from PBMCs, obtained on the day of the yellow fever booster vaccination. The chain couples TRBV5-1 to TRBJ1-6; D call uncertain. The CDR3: CASSLGAVSYNSPLHF. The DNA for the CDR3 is TGCGCCAGCAGCTTGGGAGCGGTCTCCTATAATTCACCCCTCCACTTT.